This T cell receptor (beta chain) is from a study of blood T cells in healthy people across ages. Findings of the study overall: PBMCs left unsorted prevented a conclusive naive versus antigen-experienced comparison.

Concerning this clonotype itself: The antigen remains unidentified.

The CDR3 is 13 residues long. Deletions cut 1 base from V and 6 bases from J, with 10 bases between. Per the germline V gene, CDR1 is SEHNR and CDR2 is FQNEAQ (reference sequence). Using a J-beta primer mix together with a sample-barcoded 5' primer, a second PCR was run for roughly 6 to 12 cycles. Sequencing recovered at least 3 million CDR3-containing paired-end reads from each sample. TCRdb itself ran the 5' RACE reads through MiXCR, one entry per CDR3 protein. The sample lists a few hundred thousand distinct CDR3 sequences, over 25% seen once, with about 3.9% in the top ten. Separately, the same data were catalogued under a study of T cells of mothers and their children.

J is TRBJ2-7 and V is TRBV7-9; D is unresolved. Sequenced sample: blood. This sequence originates from a boy aged 2-9 years in good health. DNA of the CDR3: TGTGCCAGCAGCTTAGGTTTCATGGCCGAGCAGTACTTC. Its protein is CASSLGFMAEQYF. The whole variable domain, remainder taken from reference TRBV7-9 and TRBJ2-7, is DTGVSQNPRHKITKRGQNVTFRCDPISEHNRLYWYRQTLGQGPEFLTYFQNEAQLEKSRLLSDRFSAERPKGSFSTLEIQRTEQGDSAMYLCASSLGFMAEQYFGPGTRLTVT.